The present T cell receptor (beta chain) was sequenced within a study of regulatory dendritic cells for organ transplantation. Study-level points and caveats: Naive CD4+ and CD8+ repertoires were highly diverse; memory CD8+ was most oligoclonal.

Data came from immunoSEQ multiplex PCR; TCRdb stores just in-frame clones and leaves some out. The data hold roughly 27,000 clones, with less than 85% observed a single time. This clone has only a few counts. Its antigen is undetermined. Germline values: CDR1 SGDLS, CDR2 YYNGEE. V dropped 1 base and J dropped 3; count of bases not matched to a gene: 0. The CDR3 totals 13 residues. Sequencing was done on a sample of naive CD8+ T cells from blood. Sample subset: CD45RA+ naive T cells. The receptor was derived from a human donor in good health. The rearrangement links TRBV9 to TRBJ1-1, with TRBD1 identical over 7 bases. The CDR3 nucleotides read TGTGCCAGCAGCGTACAGGGGGACACTGAAGCTTTCTTT. Translation: CASSVQGDTEAFF.